The text below deals with one T cell receptor beta chain. Its target is unknown. One end of the junction varies from germline; a read error may be responsible. RNA was extracted from bulk tissue without any cell sorting. Donors were chemotherapy-naive, newly diagnosed lung cancer surgical patients in China, August–November 2014. This CDR3 has 13 residues. Germline V gene data show CDR1 as MNHNY and CDR2 as SVGAGI (reference sequence). A modified ARM-PCR protocol with three rounds of nested PCR amplified TCRbeta. TCRdb used MiXCR to reprocess the multiplex PCR reads, holding one entry per CDR3 protein. The sample lists approximately 86,000 distinct CDR3 sequences, 72% occurring once. This sample was taken from a study of tumor and adjacent non-tumor tissue in lung cancer. General study findings and limits: Tumor tissue had significantly higher TCR diversity than normal lung.

V gene TRBV6-6 combines with J gene TRBJ1-1, with D perhaps matching TRBD1 (6 bases). This TCR was sampled from a woman aged 40-49 years with non-small cell lung cancer. The material sequenced was lung tumor tissue. This chain's CDR3 is CASTSRGIAETFF. In nucleotides, the CDR3 is TGTGCCAGCACCTCCAGGGGTATCGCTGAAACTTTCTTT.